This T cell receptor beta chain was sequenced in a study of blood T cells in healthy people across ages. This clonotype was recorded a few times. The CDR3 has 17 amino acids. Trimming removed 3 bases from V and 1 base from J, with 19 bases in between. Germline CDR1 SQVTM, CDR2 ANQGSEA. Sample-barcoded 5' priming and a J-beta primer mix drove a second PCR of about 6 to 12 cycles. One entry per CDR3 protein results from TCRdb running MiXCR on the 5' RACE reads. The repertoire holds 1.5 million to 2 million distinct CDR3 sequences, with 49% as singletons. The TCR comes from a middle-aged woman in good health. J is TRBJ2-1 and V is TRBV29-1; D might be TRBD1 (5 bases). The sequenced material came from blood. This CDR3 reads CSVERQPTRQSYNEQFF. CDR3 DNA sequence: TGCAGCGTTGAGAGGCAACCTACGCGACAGTCCTACAATGAGCAGTTCTTC.